These T cell receptor beta chains were read from a single sample in a study of blood T cell repertoires in COVID-19. Data came from immunoSEQ multiplex PCR; TCRdb stores just in-frame clones and leaves some out. The sample records hundreds of thousands of clones, about four fifths being singletons. The source material was PBMCs or T cells enriched from blood (not recorded which). The receptors were gathered from a woman in her fifties or sixties who had been exposed to COVID-19. Each CDR3 is given with its conserved first and last residue. The D gene is left open where the match is weak. Clone size is given for some rows only: seen once, a few or many times, or a class if the clone is expanded.

V	size	J	D	DNA	CDR3
TRBV11-2	NA	TRBJ1-4	NA	TGTGCCAGCAGCATCCGAGGGGAAAAACTGTTTTTT	CASSIRGEKLFF
TRBV7-2	few	TRBJ2-1	NA	TGTGCCAGCAGCTTTCTAGGGGGTTCGAATGAGCAGTTCTTC	CASSFLGGSNEQFF
TRBV12-3/TRBV12-4	NA	TRBJ1-2	TRBD1	TGTGCCAGCAGCCAGGGACAGACCTATGGCTACACCTTC	CASSQGQTYGYTF
TRBV12-3/TRBV12-4	once	TRBJ1-5	TRBD1	TGTGCCAGCAGAGGGGACAGACTTTACCCCCAGCATTTT	CASRGDRLYPQHF
TRBV28	once	TRBJ1-1	NA	TGTGCCAGCAGATTCGGGACAAGCACTGAAGCTTTCTTT	CASRFGTSTEAFF
TRBV6-6	once	TRBJ1-1	TRBD1	TGTGCCAGCAGCTCGCCAGGGGGCCGTTTGAACACTGAAGCTTTCTTT	CASSSPGGRLNTEAFF
TRBV4-2	few	TRBJ2-7	NA	TGTGCCAGCAGCCAAGCGCGGGGTGACTACGAGCAGTACTTC	CASSQARGDYEQYF
TRBV15	NA	TRBJ1-1	TRBD1	TGTGCCACCAGCAGGGGGACAGTGGGCCTCTATGAAGCTTTCTTT	CATSRGTVGLYEAFF
TRBV12-3/TRBV12-4	NA	TRBJ2-2	TRBD1	TGTGCCAGCAGAATCGGGACAGGGAGCGTGTTTTTT	CASRIGTGSVFF
TRBV2	NA	TRBJ1-2	NA	TGTGCCAGCAAAGACAGGAACTATGGCTACACCTTC	CASKDRNYGYTF
TRBV19	NA	TRBJ1-5	NA	TGTGCCAGTAGTCAAGTGACAGGAATCGGCAATCAGCCCCAGCATTTT	CASSQVTGIGNQPQHF
TRBV11-2	NA	TRBJ2-5	NA	TGTGCCAGCAGCTTAATCGGGGTTCCCCAAGAGACCCAGTACTTC	CASSLIGVPQETQYF
TRBV29-1	few	TRBJ1-3	NA	TGCAGCGTTGGGAGAGAGATTGGCACCATATATTTT	CSVGREIGTIYF
TRBV7-9	few	TRBJ1-1	NA	TGTGCCAGCAGCTTACTGGCCGGGGGGAACACTGAAGCTTTCTTT	CASSLLAGGNTEAFF
TRBV5-1	NA	TRBJ1-1	TRBD1	TGCGCCAGCAGCTTGGCCCAGACCCGGGACAGGGCTGAAGCTTTCTTT	CASSLAQTRDRAEAFF
TRBV2	NA	TRBJ2-3	TRBD1	TGTGCCAGCAGTGTAAAACCGGGACAGGGGACAGATACGCAGTATTTT	CASSVKPGQGTDTQYF
TRBV13	NA	TRBJ1-1	NA	TGTGCCAGCAGATCCCTTGGGCGAATTGAAGCTTTCTTT	CASRSLGRIEAFF
TRBV4-3	NA	TRBJ2-2	NA	TGCGCCAGCAGCCAACGGGGGGCCAACACCGGGGAGCTGTTTTTT	CASSQRGANTGELFF
TRBV11-2	NA	TRBJ2-3	NA	TGTGCCAGCAGCTACGGGGGATCAAGCCTAGATACGCAGTATTTT	CASSYGGSSLDTQYF
TRBV6-5	NA	TRBJ2-2	TRBD2	TGTGCCAGCAGGCTAGCGGGGTTTTCCACCGGGGAGCTGTTTTTT	CASRLAGFSTGELFF
TRBV2	NA	TRBJ2-7	NA	TGTGCCAGCAGTAAGGGGGGGACCTACGAGCAGTACTTC	CASSKGGTYEQYF
TRBV19	NA	TRBJ2-1	TRBD2	TGTGCCAGTAGTAGTCTAGCGGGGCCAACCTACAATGAGCAGTTCTTC	CASSSLAGPTYNEQFF
TRBV7-8	NA	TRBJ1-1	NA	TGTGCCAGCAGCCCCTCAGGGCTATCTGAAGCTTTCTTT	CASSPSGLSEAFF
TRBV7-8	NA	TRBJ1-1	NA	TGTGCCAGCAGCTTAATGGGGCTGGCTGAAGCTTTCTTT	CASSLMGLAEAFF
TRBV3-1/TRBV3-2	NA	TRBJ1-4	NA	TGTGCCAGCAGCTCGAGTGCAACTAATGAAAAACTGTTTTTT	CASSSSATNEKLFF
TRBV10-3	once	TRBJ1-1	TRBD1	TGTGCCATCACTTCCGACAGGGGGCGCATTAGAACTGAAGCTTTCTTT	CAITSDRGRIRTEAFF
TRBV27	NA	TRBJ1-2	NA	TGTGCCAGCAGTTTGGGGGCTGGCTATGGCTACACCTTC	CASSLGAGYGYTF
TRBV29-1	NA	TRBJ1-1	NA	TGCAGCGTTGAAGATGTACGGACTAACACTGAAGCTTTCTTT	CSVEDVRTNTEAFF
TRBV25-1	NA	TRBJ2-1	NA	TGTGCCAGCAGTTCGGACAGCCACAATGAGCAGTTCTTC	CASSSDSHNEQFF
TRBV7-3	NA	TRBJ2-3	TRBD2	TGTGCCAGCAGCCGGGGGGGAGATACGCAGTATTTT	CASSRGGDTQYF
TRBV30	few	TRBJ1-1	TRBD1	TGTGCCTGGAGTGGTAACAGGGGCACTGAAGCTTTCTTT	CAWSGNRGTEAFF
TRBV3-1/TRBV3-2	NA	TRBJ1-2	NA	TGTGCCAGCAGCCAAGAGACCGGCAGGGGCTATGGCTACACCTTC	CASSQETGRGYGYTF
TRBV6-5	NA	TRBJ1-6	NA	TGTGCCAGCAGTTACGGCCAGGGGAATTCACCCCTCCACTTT	CASSYGQGNSPLHF
TRBV2	NA	TRBJ1-6	TRBD1	TGTGCCAGCCGGGACAGGGGTTCCCAGAACTATAATTCACCCCTCCACTTT	CASRDRGSQNYNSPLHF
TRBV5-1	NA	TRBJ2-1	TRBD2	TGCGCCAGCAGCCCGGCACTAGCGGGCCCTGGGAATGAGCAGTTCTTC	CASSPALAGPGNEQFF
TRBV2	NA	TRBJ1-5	TRBD1	TGTGCCAGCCGCCGACAGGGATCGGATCAGCCCCAGCATTTT	CASRRQGSDQPQHF
TRBV21-1	NA	TRBJ2-3	NA	TGTGCCACCCTAGGACTAGCGGACACAGATACGCAGTATTTT	CATLGLADTDTQYF
TRBV19	NA	TRBJ1-3	NA	TGTGCCAGTAGTATTCGGACAGCGAGCTCTGGAAACACCATATATTTT	CASSIRTASSGNTIYF
TRBV9	NA	TRBJ2-5	NA	TGTGCCAGCAGCGTAGGGGGCCTAGGAGAGACCCAGTACTTC	CASSVGGLGETQYF
TRBV25-1	NA	TRBJ2-7	TRBD2	TGTGCCAGCAGTGACGGGGGGGGGCGCGGCAGCGGGCAGTACTTC	CASSDGGGRGSGQYF
TRBV5-1	NA	TRBJ1-1	NA	TGCGCCAGCAGCTTACCAGGGGTACACACTGAAGCTTTCTTT	CASSLPGVHTEAFF
TRBV2	few	TRBJ2-2	TRBD1	TGTGCCAGCAGTCCACGGACAGGGAAGGGCAGCGGGGAGCTGTTTTTT	CASSPRTGKGSGELFF
TRBV28	NA	TRBJ1-2	NA	TGTGCCAGCAGTCCCCCTGGCAGAAACTATGGCTACACCTTC	CASSPPGRNYGYTF
TRBV7-8	NA	TRBJ2-7	NA	TGTGCCAGCAGCTTAGAGGGACTTAGGACCTACGAGCAGTACTTC	CASSLEGLRTYEQYF
TRBV6-1	NA	TRBJ2-7	NA	TGTGCCAGCAGTGAAGGTCGACACACCGCCTACGAGCAGTACTTC	CASSEGRHTAYEQYF
TRBV27	NA	TRBJ1-1	NA	TGTGCCAGCAGTTTACTGGCAGGGCACACTGAAGCTTTCTTT	CASSLLAGHTEAFF
TRBV10-1	NA	TRBJ1-6	NA	TGCGCCAGCAGTGGAGGGAATAATTCACCCCTCCACTTT	CASSGGNNSPLHF
TRBV4-2	NA	TRBJ1-3	NA	TGTGCCAGCAGCCCCTACCTGGGGAGCTCTGGAAACACCATATATTTT	CASSPYLGSSGNTIYF
TRBV13	NA	TRBJ1-1	NA	TGTGCCACCACGCAACATACCACTGAAGCTTTCTTT	CATTQHTTEAFF
TRBV11-2	NA	TRBJ1-6	NA	TGTGCCAGCAGCCTCGACAGGAGCTCCTATAATTCACCCCTCCACTTT	CASSLDRSSYNSPLHF
TRBV10-3	NA	TRBJ1-6	NA	TGTGCCATCAGGACAGGAGGAAATTCACCCCTCCACTTT	CAIRTGGNSPLHF
TRBV5-6	NA	TRBJ2-5	NA	TGTGCCAGCAGCCCCCAGGGTCTAGAGACCCAGTACTTC	CASSPQGLETQYF
TRBV7-2	NA	TRBJ2-1	NA	TGTGCCAGCAGCTTAGACAGCTACAATGAGCAGTTCTTC	CASSLDSYNEQFF
TRBV2	NA	TRBJ2-7	TRBD2	TGTGCCAGCAGTGAACGGGGGGGGCAGTACTTC	CASSERGGQYF
TRBV29-1	NA	TRBJ2-3	TRBD1	TGCAGCGTTGGAACAGGGGGCGGGTATACGCAGTATTTT	CSVGTGGGYTQYF
TRBV6-4	NA	TRBJ2-3	NA	TGTGCCAGCAGTGAGGCGGGATTGAAGGGGCCAGATACGCAGTATTTT	CASSEAGLKGPDTQYF
TRBV29-1	NA	TRBJ2-7	TRBD1	TGCAGCTTTACCGGGACAGGGTTCTACGAGCAGTACTTC	CSFTGTGFYEQYF